The 31 T cell receptor beta chains in this list originate from one sample, sequenced in a study of blood T cell repertoires in COVID-19. Only in-frame clones appear in the TCRdb table, and some are missing; sequencing was by immunoSEQ multiplex PCR. The repertoire holds 250,000 to 350,000 clones, with about 90% as singletons. Source material: peripheral blood. These receptors originate from a man aged 18-30 years who had recovered from COVID-19.

This clone occurred a few times. This chain joins TRBV5-1 and TRBJ2-7; D may be TRBD1 (5 bases). The germline V gene has CDR1 SGHRS and CDR2 YFSETQ. The V end was cut by 4 bases, the J end by 0 bases, with 8 bases between. CDR3 size: 13 residues. This chain's CDR3 is CASSPQGSYEQYF. CDR3 DNA: TGCGCCAGCAGCCCGCAGGGCTCCTACGAGCAGTACTTC.

The CDR3 here is CASSVGTGGSGNTIYF. For the CDR3, the DNA is TGTGCCAGCAGCGTAGGGACAGGGGGCTCTGGAAACACCATATATTTT. J is TRBJ1-3 and V is TRBV9; 10 bases are a match to TRBD1. The CDR3 runs 16 residues. Germline V CDR1 and CDR2: SGDLS, YYNGEE. The junction had 0 bases not matched to a gene; V was cut back by 0 bases and J by 0 bases.

This chain joins TRBV11-2 and TRBJ1-1; tentative D call: TRBD1 (5 bases). Deletions cut 5 bases from V and 0 bases from J, with 10 bases between. The CDR3 is made up of 14 amino acids. Germline CDR1 reads SGHAT; CDR2 reads FQNNGV. The CDR3 protein is CASSATVMNTEAFF. The CDR3 nucleotides read TGTGCCAGCAGCGCGACAGTAATGAACACTGAAGCTTTCTTT.

This chain joins TRBV6-2 or TRBV6-3 and TRBJ1-1; D gene ambiguous. The CDR3 runs 14 residues. CDR1 and CDR2 (germline): MNHEY, SVGEGT. V shed 4 bases and J shed 5 bases, with 14 bases lying between them. CDR3 protein: CASSSVLEVTEAFF. The DNA for the CDR3 is TGTGCCAGCAGTTCGGTCCTCGAGGTTACTGAAGCTTTCTTT.

This clone is a singleton in its sample. The genes are TRBV14 and TRBJ1-2; D may be TRBD1 (5 bases). CDR1 and CDR2 from the germline V gene are SGHDN and FVKESK. Trimming left V 0 bases short and J 7 bases short, with 12 bases between. The CDR3 length is 14 residues. This CDR3 is CASSQDTGTGGYTF. The CDR3, as DNA: TGTGCCAGCAGCCAAGATACGGGGACTGGTGGCTACACCTTC.

The chain uses TRBV30 and TRBJ2-5, with D unclear. The germline V gene has CDR1 GTSNPN and CDR2 SVGIG (reference sequence). The CDR3 is 14 amino acids. V shed 0 bases and J shed 1 base, with 9 bases lying between them. The CDR3 here is CAWSVLGLQETQYF. CDR3 nucleotide sequence: TGTGCCTGGAGTGTATTGGGCCTCCAAGAGACCCAGTACTTC.

The rearrangement links TRBV7-8 to TRBJ1-2; 11 bases line up with TRBD1. The V segment lost 1 base and the J segment 0 bases; nucleotides outside the gene matches: 7. The germline V gene has CDR1 SGHVS and CDR2 FQNEAQ. The CDR3 runs to 18 residues. CDR3 coding DNA: TGTGCCAGCAGCTTAGGTGGGGACAGGGGGTCTGCTAACTATGGCTACACCTTC. It specifies CASSLGGDRGSANYGYTF.

The chain uses TRBV7-2 and TRBJ2-3; 10 bases agree with TRBD2. Per the germline V gene, CDR1 is SGHTA and CDR2 is FQGNSA. V dropped 5 bases and J dropped 8; count of bases not matched to a gene: 10. The CDR3 length is 15 residues. The CDR3 DNA follows: TGTGCCAGCAGCAACTCAGCGGGAGGGCCGCGTACGCAGTATTTT. Encoded protein: CASSNSAGGPRTQYF.

Turning to this clone: The sample has other DNA sequences that encode this CDR3 too. The chain uses TRBV9 and TRBJ1-3; no clear D. Trimming left V 4 bases short and J 1 base short, with 9 bases between. This CDR3 is built from 14 residues. Germline V gene data show CDR1 as SGDLS and CDR2 as YYNGEE. CDR3 nucleotides: TGTGCCAGCAGCCTGAGGAGTTCTGGAAACACCATATATTTT. Translation gives CASSLRSSGNTIYF.

The chain employs TRBV9 and TRBJ1-2; 12 bases match TRBD1. CDR3 length equals 17 residues. Losses at the gene ends were 3 bases for V and 0 bases for J; bases not matched to a gene: 6. Germline lookup yields CDR1 SGDLS and CDR2 YYNGEE. The CDR3 reads CASSEPGQGASNYGYTF. The CDR3, as DNA: TGTGCCAGCAGCGAACCGGGACAGGGGGCCTCTAACTATGGCTACACCTTC.

The chain joins TRBV9 to TRBJ1-2, with 8 bases identical to TRBD1. The CDR3 runs 14 residues. The germline V gene encodes CDR1 SGDLS and CDR2 YYNGEE. The J segment lost 2 bases and the V segment lost 3 bases, leaving 3 bases of the junction unmatched. The CDR3 loop reads CASSGRTGNYGYTF. The CDR3 nucleotides are TGTGCCAGCAGCGGACGGACAGGGAACTATGGCTACACCTTC.

The V gene is TRBV9, the J gene TRBJ2-7, with a possible D match to TRBD2 (7 bases). Germline-derived CDR1 and CDR2 are SGDLS and YYNGEE. Trimming cost V 5 bases and J 3 bases, with 15 bases left between them. The CDR3 is made up of 14 amino acids. The CDR3 DNA reads as TGTGCCAGCAGTAGGGGGGGTCTTCTCTACGAGCAGTACTTC. It translates to CASSRGGLLYEQYF.

The chain carries TRBV2 and TRBJ1-5, with TRBD1 as a possible D gene (5 bases). CDR3 size: 13 residues. Germline CDR1 SNHLY, CDR2 FYNNEI. The germline V and J ends were trimmed by 7 bases and 2 bases, with 9 bases remaining between them. In nucleotides, the CDR3 is TGTGCCAGCAATCTACAGGGCAATCAGCCCCAGCATTTT. Translating it yields CASNLQGNQPQHF.

The chain has TRBV3-1 (or the pseudogene TRBV3-2) and TRBJ2-2, with TRBD2 as a possible D gene (5 bases). The V end lost 3 bases, the J end lost 2 bases, and 10 bases lay between the germline ends. There are 15 residues in the CDR3. CDR1 and CDR2 (germline): LGHDT, YNNKEL (reference sequence). CDR3 DNA: TGTGCCAGCAGCCACGCTAGCAGCAACACCGGGGAGCTGTTTTTT. Its translation is CASSHASSNTGELFF.

The rearrangement uses TRBV4-2 and TRBJ2-5; 11 positions match TRBD2. The length of the CDR3 is 17 residues. Germline-derived CDR1 and CDR2 are LGHNA and YNFKEQ. J was trimmed by 4 bases and V by 0 bases; bases with no gene match: 7. The CDR3 reads CASSQDGVAGGLETQYF. DNA for the CDR3: TGTGCCAGCAGCCAAGATGGAGTAGCGGGAGGGTTAGAGACCCAGTACTTC.

V usage is TRBV7-2 and J usage is TRBJ2-3, with 7 bases aligning to TRBD2. V shed 5 bases and J 2 bases; nucleotides not matched to a gene: 7. The CDR3 extends over 15 amino acids. Per the germline V gene, CDR1 is SGHTA and CDR2 is FQGNSA. The CDR3 DNA is TGTGCCAGCAGCATATCCGGGACTAACACAGATACGCAGTATTTT. It yields the protein CASSISGTNTDTQYF. Combining the CDR3 with reference TRBV7-2 and TRBJ2-3 gives the whole variable domain GAGVSQSPSNKVTEKGKDVELRCDPISGHTALYWYRQSLGQGLEFLIYFQGNSAPDKSGLPSDRFSAERTGGSVSTLTIQRTQQEDSAVYLCASSISGTNTDTQYFGPGTRLTVL.

The genes are TRBV6-6 and TRBJ1-5; the match to TRBD1 covers 9 bases. The CDR3 extends over 14 amino acids. Losses at the gene ends were 6 bases for V and 4 bases for J; bases not matched to a gene: 4. Germline V CDR1 and CDR2: MNHNY, SVGAGI (reference sequence). The CDR3 loop is CASRQGAGNQPQHF. The CDR3 coding sequence is TGTGCCAGCAGACAGGGGGCTGGTAATCAGCCCCAGCATTTT.

CDR3 bases: TGTGCCAGCAGCCAACCTGGGAGGGCAGATACGCAGTATTTT. Protein: CASSQPGRADTQYF. The chain recombines TRBV3-1 (or the pseudogene TRBV3-2) with TRBJ2-3; 7 bases agree with TRBD2. Germline CDR1 is LGHDT and CDR2 is YNNKEL (reference sequence). Unmatched junction bases numbered 3, after V lost 2 bases and J lost 4 bases. The CDR3 sequence is 14 residues long.

The chain carries TRBV2 and TRBJ2-1, with 14 bases identical to TRBD2. The germline gives CDR1 SNHLY, CDR2 FYNNEI. This CDR3 region has 17 residues. V shed 10 bases and J 5 bases; nucleotides not matched to a gene: 13. Here the CDR3 DNA reads TGTGCCACGGGAATGGGGACTAGCGGGAGAGGCGACAATGAGCAGTTCTTC. Translated: CATGMGTSGRGDNEQFF.

This chain connects TRBV6-5 to TRBJ2-3, with 10 bases that match TRBD2. The trim removed 4 bases at V and 2 bases at J, leaving 6 bases unmatched. The CDR3 is 16 residues long. Germline V gene sequence: CDR1 MNHEY, CDR2 SVGAGI. CDR3 DNA sequence: TGTGCCAGCAGTTTGCAACTAGCGGGGTACACAGATACGCAGTATTTT. Residues: CASSLQLAGYTDTQYF.

CDR3 nucleotides: TGTGCCAGCAGTTACCCCCCAGATATGAACACTGAAGCTTTCTTT. This translates into CASSYPPDMNTEAFF. The J gene is TRBJ1-1, the V gene TRBV6-6; D call uncertain. The CDR3 extends over 15 amino acids. Germline CDR1 MNHNY, CDR2 SVGAGI (reference sequence). V was clipped by 2 bases and J by 0 bases, with 10 bases between them.

The chain recombines TRBV7-8 with TRBJ2-7; 11 positions agree with TRBD2. Germline V lookup: CDR1 SGHVS, CDR2 FQNEAQ. CDR3 size: 15 residues. V trimming: 3 bases; J trimming: 0 bases; junction bases outside the gene matches: 1. CDR3 DNA: TGTGCCAGCAGCTTTGGGACTAGCGGCTCCTACGAGCAGTACTTC. This encodes CASSFGTSGSYEQYF.

This clone was observed a handful of times. In DNA form, the CDR3 reads TGTGCCAGCAGAGCTTGGTGGGAGCCCTATGGCTACACCTTC. Its protein is CASRAWWEPYGYTF. The rearrangement joins TRBV5-6 to TRBJ1-2; D not resolved. Between the trimmed V and J ends, which lost 5 bases and 4 bases, there was a span of 15 bases. The CDR3 contains 14 residues. Germline V gene lookup returns CDR1 SGHDT and CDR2 YYEEEE.

The V and J genes are TRBV5-1 and TRBJ1-2; D remains ambiguous. Trimming removed 0 bases at V and 0 bases at J, with 6 bases between. Per germline, CDR1 SGHRS and CDR2 YFSETQ. This CDR3 is built from 14 residues. DNA of the CDR3: TGCGCCAGCAGCTTGGACAGTCCTAACTATGGCTACACCTTC. This encodes CASSLDSPNYGYTF.

The V and J genes are TRBV19 and TRBJ1-1; D is unresolved. In germline, CDR1 is LNHDA, CDR2 SQIVND (reference sequence). Trimming pared 7 bases from V and 1 base from J, leaving 13 bases between. CDR3 length equals 14 residues. CDR3 residues: CASNPDGRNTEAFF. CDR3 DNA: TGTGCCAGTAATCCCGACGGGAGGAACACTGAAGCTTTCTTT.

V and J are TRBV12-3 or TRBV12-4 and TRBJ1-2, with D unclear. The CDR3 is 13 amino acids. V was shortened by 5 bases and J by 4 bases, with 11 bases between the two germline ends. DNA of the CDR3: TGTGCCAGCAGTCCGGACGAGGGCTATGGCTACACCTTC. This translates into CASSPDEGYGYTF.

This clone has just one count. DNA for the CDR3: TGTGCCAGTAGTATGGGGACTAGCGGAACAAATGAGCAGTTCTTC. This encodes CASSMGTSGTNEQFF. This sequence joins TRBV19 and TRBJ2-1, with 11 bases fitting TRBD2. Germline lookup yields CDR1 LNHDA and CDR2 SQIVND (reference sequence). V lost 3 bases and J lost 7; bases outside the gene matches: 5. The CDR3 is 15 residues long.

This rearrangement joins TRBV6-6 to TRBJ2-1; the D gene is possibly TRBD2 (6 bases). The CDR3 extends over 11 amino acids. Germline CDR1 reads MNHNY; CDR2 reads SVGAGI (reference sequence). V lost 8 bases, J lost 7 bases, and 9 bases lay in between. The CDR3 loop reads CASGGENEQFF. In nucleotides, the CDR3 is TGTGCCAGCGGAGGGGAAAATGAGCAGTTCTTC.

The chain joins TRBV7-2 to TRBJ2-2, with 7 nucleotides matching TRBD2. Germline trimming cut 0 bases from V and 4 bases from J; bases unmatched to any gene: 5. Germline V gene sequence: CDR1 SGHTA, CDR2 FQGNSA. CDR3 length: 16 residues. The CDR3 region is CASSLAGGSLTGELFF. CDR3 nucleotides: TGTGCCAGCAGCTTAGCGGGCGGGAGTCTCACCGGGGAGCTGTTTTTT.

V gene TRBV2 combines with J gene TRBJ1-1; D is uncertain. V gave up 3 bases and J gave up 5 bases, with 19 bases separating them. The CDR3 runs 16 residues. Germline V gene sequence: CDR1 SNHLY, CDR2 FYNNEI. The CDR3, as DNA: TGTGCCAGCAGTGAGCGTTATGGCGGGATGGGGACTGAAGCTTTCTTT. Residues: CASSERYGGMGTEAFF.

The rearrangement uses TRBV11-1 and TRBJ2-7; D is uncertain. The CDR3 consists of 14 residues. Trimming took 2 bases from V and 2 from J, leaving 10 bases between them. Germline CDR1 is SGHAT and CDR2 is FQDESV (reference sequence). This CDR3 is CASSLYTETYEQYF. CDR3 sequence (DNA): TGTGCCAGCAGCTTATACACAGAGACCTACGAGCAGTACTTC.